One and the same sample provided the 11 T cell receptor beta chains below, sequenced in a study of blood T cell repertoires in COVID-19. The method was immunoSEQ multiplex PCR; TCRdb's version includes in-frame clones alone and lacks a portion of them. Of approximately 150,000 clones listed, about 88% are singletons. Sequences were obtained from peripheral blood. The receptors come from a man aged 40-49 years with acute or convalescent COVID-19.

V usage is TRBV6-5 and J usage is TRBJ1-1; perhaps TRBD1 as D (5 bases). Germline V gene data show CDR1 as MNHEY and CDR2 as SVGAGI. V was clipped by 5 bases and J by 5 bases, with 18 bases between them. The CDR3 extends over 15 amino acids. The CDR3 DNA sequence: TGTGCCAGCAGTAATAGGGGCGCGGTCGGAACTGAAGCTTTCTTT. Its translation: CASSNRGAVGTEAFF.

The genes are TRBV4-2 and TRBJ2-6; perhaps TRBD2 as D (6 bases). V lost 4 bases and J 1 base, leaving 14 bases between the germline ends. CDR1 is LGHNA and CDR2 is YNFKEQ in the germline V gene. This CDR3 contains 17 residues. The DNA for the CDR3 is TGTGCCAGCAGCCCCGGGACTTCCACTTCTGGGGCCAACGTCCTGACTTTC. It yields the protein CASSPGTSTSGANVLTF.

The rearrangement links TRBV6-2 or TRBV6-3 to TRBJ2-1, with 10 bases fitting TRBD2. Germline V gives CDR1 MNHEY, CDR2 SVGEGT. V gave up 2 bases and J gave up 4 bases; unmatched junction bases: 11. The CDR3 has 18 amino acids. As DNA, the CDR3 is TGTGCCAGCAGTTACCCTCTAGGGACTAGCGCCACATACAATGAGCAGTTCTTC. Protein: CASSYPLGTSATYNEQFF.

In nucleotides, the CDR3 is TGTGCCAGCAGTCATGAAGAAAACAGGGGTTACTATGGCTACACCTTC. Amino acid sequence: CASSHEENRGYYGYTF. The J gene is TRBJ1-2, the V gene TRBV27; TRBD1 matches 7 bases. J gave up 3 bases and V 5 bases, and 12 bases lay outside the gene matches. CDR3 length: 16 residues. The V gene's germline CDR1 is MNHEY and CDR2 SMNVEV (reference sequence).

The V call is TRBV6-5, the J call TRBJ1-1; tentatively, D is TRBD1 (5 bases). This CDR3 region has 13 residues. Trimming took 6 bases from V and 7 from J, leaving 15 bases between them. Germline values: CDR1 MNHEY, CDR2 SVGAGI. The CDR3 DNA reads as TGTGCCAGCAGGCCTCCGTTGGGGCTTGAAGCTTTCTTT. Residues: CASRPPLGLEAFF.

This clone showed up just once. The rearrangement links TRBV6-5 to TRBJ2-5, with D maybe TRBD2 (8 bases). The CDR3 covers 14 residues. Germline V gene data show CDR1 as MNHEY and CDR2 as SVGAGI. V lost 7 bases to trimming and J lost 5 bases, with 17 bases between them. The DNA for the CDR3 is TGTGCCAGCACGTCGGGAGGGGGCGCCGAGACCCAGTACTTC. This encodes CASTSGGGAETQYF.

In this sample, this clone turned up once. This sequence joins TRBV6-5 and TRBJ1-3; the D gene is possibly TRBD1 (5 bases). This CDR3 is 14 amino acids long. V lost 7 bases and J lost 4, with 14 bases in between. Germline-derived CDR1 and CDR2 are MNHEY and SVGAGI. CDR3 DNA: TGTGCCAGCACCAAAAGGGGCTCAGGAAACACCATATATTTT. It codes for CASTKRGSGNTIYF.

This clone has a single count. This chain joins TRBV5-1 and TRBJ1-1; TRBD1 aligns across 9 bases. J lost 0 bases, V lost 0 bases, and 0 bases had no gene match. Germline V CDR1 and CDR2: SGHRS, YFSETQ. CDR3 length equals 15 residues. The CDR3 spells CASSLGTGVNTEAFF. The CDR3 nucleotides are TGCGCCAGCAGCTTGGGGACAGGGGTGAACACTGAAGCTTTCTTT. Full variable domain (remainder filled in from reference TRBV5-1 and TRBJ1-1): KAGVTQTPRYLIKTRGQQVTLSCSPISGHRSVSWYQQTPGQGLQFLFEYFSETQRNKGNFPGRFSGRQFSNSRSEMNVSTLELGDSALYLCASSLGTGVNTEAFFGQGTRLTVV.

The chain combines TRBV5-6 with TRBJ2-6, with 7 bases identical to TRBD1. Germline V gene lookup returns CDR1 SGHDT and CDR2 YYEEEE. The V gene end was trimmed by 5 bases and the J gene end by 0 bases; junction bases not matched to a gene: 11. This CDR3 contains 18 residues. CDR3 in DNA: TGTGCCAGCAGTTCCGGGACAGACGATATCTCTGGGGCCAACGTCCTGACTTTC. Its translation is CASSSGTDDISGANVLTF.

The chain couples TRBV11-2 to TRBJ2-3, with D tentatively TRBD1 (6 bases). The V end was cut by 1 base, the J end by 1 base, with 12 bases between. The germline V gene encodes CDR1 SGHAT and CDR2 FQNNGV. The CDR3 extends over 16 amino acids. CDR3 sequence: CASSLGAGVGTDTQYF. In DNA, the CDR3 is TGTGCCAGCAGCTTAGGAGCAGGGGTGGGCACAGATACGCAGTATTTT. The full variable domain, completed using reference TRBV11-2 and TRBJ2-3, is EAGVAQSPRYKIIEKRQSVAFWCNPISGHATLYWYQQILGQGPKLLIQFQNNGVVDDSQLPKDRFSAERLKGVDSTLKIQPAKLEDSAVYLCASSLGAGVGTDTQYFGPGTRLTVL.

CDR3 DNA: TGTGCCAGCAGCCGAGGCGGGGTGCAGGATACGCAGTATTTT. Its protein product is CASSRGGVQDTQYF. The chain recombines TRBV7-8 with TRBJ2-3, with D perhaps TRBD2 (6 bases). The CDR3 contains 14 residues. Looked up from germline, CDR1 is SGHVS and CDR2 is FQNEAQ. Trimming removed 5 bases at V and 6 bases at J, with 15 bases between.